The clone carrying this TCR beta chain was counted only a few times. Its cognate antigen is unknown. The sample originates from a study of T cell repertoires in cytomegalovirus infection. Across the study: HLA-C-restricted CMV epitopes, recently identified, and well-studied HLA-B-restricted ones were used by the study. Matching HLA type, along with CMV infection, was indicated by public TCR beta signatures.

Study-level findings and limits: Clonotypes of TCR beta that were HLA-C-restricted and CMV-specific dominated the ex vivo response.

TCRdb processed the reads anew with MiXCR; each CDR3 protein has one entry. The sample yields some 800,000 distinct CDR3 sequences, around a third seen once. Sequenced material: cultured CD8+ T cells from PBMCs, taken from culture after CMV antigen stimulation. The sequence was collected from a human donor in good health (CMV status not recorded). Some clones in this sample may be carry-over from other donors' samples.

The CDR3 coding sequence is TGTGCCAGCAGTATCTCGACGGGGAACACTGAAGCTTTCTTT. Amino acids: CASSISTGNTEAFF. V is TRBV12-3 or TRBV12-4 and J is TRBJ1-1; D remains ambiguous. The CDR3 has 14 residues. The V end lost 5 bases, the J end lost 1 base, and 11 bases lay between the germline ends.